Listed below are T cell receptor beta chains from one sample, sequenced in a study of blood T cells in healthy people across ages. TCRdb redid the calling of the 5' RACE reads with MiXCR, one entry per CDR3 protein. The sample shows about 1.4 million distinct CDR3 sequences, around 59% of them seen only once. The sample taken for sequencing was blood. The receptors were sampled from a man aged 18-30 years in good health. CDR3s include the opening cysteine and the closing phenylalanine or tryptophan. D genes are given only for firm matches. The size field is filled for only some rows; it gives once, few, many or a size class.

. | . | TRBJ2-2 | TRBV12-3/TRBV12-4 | TGTGCCAGCAGTTCCCAGGCTACGAACACCGGGGAGCTGTTTTTT | CASSSQATNTGELFF
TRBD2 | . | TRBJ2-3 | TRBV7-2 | TGTGCCAGCAGCTATAGCGGGGCCTACGGAGATACGCAGTATTTT | CASSYSGAYGDTQYF
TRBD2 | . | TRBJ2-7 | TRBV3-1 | TGTGCCAGCAGCCAAGATTTCGCGGGAGTTCTCGAGCAGTACTTC | CASSQDFAGVLEQYF
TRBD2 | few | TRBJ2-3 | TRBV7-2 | TGTGCCAGCAGCTCCCCACTAGCGGGAGGGAGTGATACGCAGTATTTT | CASSSPLAGGSDTQYF
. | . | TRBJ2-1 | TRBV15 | TGTGCCACCAGCAGAGATGGGACCCCCTGGAGCAATGAGCAGTTCTTC | CATSRDGTPWSNEQFF
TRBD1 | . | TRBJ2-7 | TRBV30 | TGTGCCTGGAGTCCCGGGACAGGGAGTTGCGAGCAGTACTTC | CAWSPGTGSCEQYF
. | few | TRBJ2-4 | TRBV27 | TGTGCCAGCGGGGATCTAGCCAAAAACATTCAGTACTTC | CASGDLAKNIQYF
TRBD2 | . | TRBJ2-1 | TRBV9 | TGTGCCAGCAGCGCTAGCGGGGGCTGGAATGAGCAGTTCTTC | CASSASGGWNEQFF
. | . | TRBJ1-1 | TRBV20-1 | TGCAGTGCTGCCGGGACGGAGAGGACTGAAGCTTTCTTT | CSAAGTERTEAFF
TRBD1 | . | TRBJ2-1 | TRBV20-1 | TGCAGTGCTAGAGATCGGACAGGGATTAATGAGCAGTTCTTC | CSARDRTGINEQFF
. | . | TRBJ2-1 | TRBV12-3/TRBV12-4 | TGTGCCAGCAGTTTAGTTAGTATCAATGAGCAGTTCTTC | CASSLVSINEQFF
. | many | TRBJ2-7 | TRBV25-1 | TGTGCCAGCAGCAAAACTAACAGCGGAAGAAAACCTTACGAGCAGTACTTC | CASSKTNSGRKPYEQYF
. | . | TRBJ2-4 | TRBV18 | TGTGCCAGCTCACCTCCACAGGGTGGGAACATTCAGTACTTC | CASSPPQGGNIQYF
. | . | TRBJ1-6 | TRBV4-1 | TGCGCCAGCAGCCAAGTGCCCTCGGGAGAGTATAATTCACCCCTCCACTTT | CASSQVPSGEYNSPLHF
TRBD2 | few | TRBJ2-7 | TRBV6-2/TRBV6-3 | TGTGCCAGCAGTGCACTAGCGGGGAGCGAGCAGTACTTC | CASSALAGSEQYF
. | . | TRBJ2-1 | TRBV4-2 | TGTGCCAGCAGCCAAGACTACAACTCCTACAATGAGCAGTTCTTC | CASSQDYNSYNEQFF
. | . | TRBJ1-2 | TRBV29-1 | TGCAGCGGCTTGACCACGCGCTCTGGCTACACCTTC | CSGLTTRSGYTF
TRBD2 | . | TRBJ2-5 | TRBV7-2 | TGTGCCAGCAGCTTAGTTGGGACTAGCGGGAGGCGAGAGCAGTACTTC | CASSLVGTSGRREQYF
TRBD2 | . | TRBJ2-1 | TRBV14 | TGTGCCAGCAGCCAACCGGGACTAGCCTTGTTCTTC | CASSQPGLALFF
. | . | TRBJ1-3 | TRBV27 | TGTGCCAGCAGCTCACAGGGACGTCCTGGAAACACCATATATTTT | CASSSQGRPGNTIYF
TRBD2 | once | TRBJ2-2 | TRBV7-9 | TGTGCCAGTAGAGGACTAGCGGGAGTAGTCACCGGGGAGCTGTTTTTT | CASRGLAGVVTGELFF
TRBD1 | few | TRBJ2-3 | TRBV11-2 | TGTGCCAGCAGCTTAGTTACAGGGGAAATTTCAGATACGCAGTATTTT | CASSLVTGEISDTQYF
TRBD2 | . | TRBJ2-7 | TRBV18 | TGTGCCAGCTCAAGAGGGACTAGCGGGCTATACGAGCAGTACTTC | CASSRGTSGLYEQYF
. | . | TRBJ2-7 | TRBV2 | TGTGCCAGCAGTGAATCGGATCTAGCGCTCTCCTACGAGCAGTACTTC | CASSESDLALSYEQYF
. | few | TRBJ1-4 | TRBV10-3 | TGTGCCATCAGTGAAGGGGGGCGCGGAACTAATGAAAAACTGTTTTTT | CAISEGGRGTNEKLFF
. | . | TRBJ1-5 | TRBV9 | TGTGCCAGCAGCGTATCCCCCCTGATGGGTCAGCCCCAGCATTTT | CASSVSPLMGQPQHF
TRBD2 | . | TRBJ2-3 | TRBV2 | TGTGCCAGCAGTCAACGACTAGCGGGGGGGCCCACAGATACGCAGTATTTT | CASSQRLAGGPTDTQYF
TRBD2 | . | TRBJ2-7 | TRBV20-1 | TGCAGTGCACTAACTAGCGGGTTCTACGAGCAGTACTTC | CSALTSGFYEQYF
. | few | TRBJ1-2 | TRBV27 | TGTGCCAGCAGTTTAACTGGGGAATTCAACTATGGCTACACCTTC | CASSLTGEFNYGYTF
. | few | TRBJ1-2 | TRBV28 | TGTGCCAGCAGTTTTTATGCTGGCTACACCTTC | CASSFYAGYTF
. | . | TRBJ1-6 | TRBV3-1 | TGTGCCAGCAGCCAAGATAGTATTCCCCAGGGCCCACCCCTCCACTTT | CASSQDSIPQGPPLHF